The rows below give T cell receptor beta chains drawn from one sample of a study of radiotherapy plus CTLA-4 blockade in lung cancer. TCRdb keeps only in-frame clones here, not all; method: immunoSEQ multiplex PCR. Of 42,000 or so clones listed, nearly 80% were seen once; the top ten hold more than 20%. The sequencing used peripheral blood, collected from a patient treated with radiotherapy plus ipilimumab. These receptors originate from a human donor with non-small cell lung cancer that progressed on radiotherapy plus ipilimumab. Both conserved end residues are part of each CDR3. Each record gives: CDR3 DNA, CDR3 protein, clone size, V gene, J gene, D gene. A D gene is named only where the DNA matches it firmly. Size is omitted from some rows. Given values are once, few, many or a class for expanded clones.

DNA: TGTGCCAGCAGTCCCACGGCGGGCTATGGCTACACCTTC; CDR3: CASSPTAGYGYTF; size: NA; V: TRBV6-5; J: TRBJ1-2; D: NA
DNA: TGTGCCAGCTCACCAGGCGCCTTGTCCCGGGGGTCTAATGAAAAACTGTTTTTT; CDR3: CASSPGALSRGSNEKLFF; size: few; V: TRBV18; J: TRBJ1-4; D: NA
DNA: TGTGCCAGCACCACCCTCCGGGGGGGCCACGAGCAGTACTTC; CDR3: CASTTLRGGHEQYF; size: NA; V: TRBV11-2; J: TRBJ2-7; D: TRBD2
DNA: TGTGCCAGCAGCTTAGTGGGGGGTGGTGAGCAGTTCTTC; CDR3: CASSLVGGGEQFF; size: NA; V: TRBV7-9; J: TRBJ2-1; D: NA
DNA: TGTGCCAGCAGCACCTACACGGCTGGGAGAGAGACCCAGTACTTC; CDR3: CASSTYTAGRETQYF; size: few; V: TRBV5-5; J: TRBJ2-5; D: NA
DNA: TGCGCCAGCAGCTTGGGTAGCGGGGGGAGCTCCTACAATGAGCAGTTCTTC; CDR3: CASSLGSGGSSYNEQFF; size: few; V: TRBV5-1; J: TRBJ2-1; D: TRBD2
DNA: TGTGCCAGCAGCTTGCGGGGGGATTACGAGCAGTACTTC; CDR3: CASSLRGDYEQYF; size: NA; V: TRBV5-6; J: TRBJ2-7; D: TRBD2
DNA: TGTGCCAGCAGCCTGCCGGGACAGGGTTTATACGAGCAGTACTTC; CDR3: CASSLPGQGLYEQYF; size: NA; V: TRBV28; J: TRBJ2-7; D: TRBD1
DNA: TGCGCCAGCAGCATTAGCGGATCCACCGGGGAGCTGTTTTTT; CDR3: CASSISGSTGELFF; size: NA; V: TRBV5-1; J: TRBJ2-2; D: NA
DNA: TGTGCCAGCACCCCCAGGACAGGTCCTGGAAACACCATATATTTT; CDR3: CASTPRTGPGNTIYF; size: NA; V: TRBV6-5; J: TRBJ1-3; D: TRBD1
DNA: TGTGCCAGCAGTCGTAGGAGGGAGAGCTACACTGAAGCTTTCTTT; CDR3: CASSRRRESYTEAFF; size: NA; V: TRBV6-1; J: TRBJ1-1; D: NA
DNA: TGCGCCAGCAGCTTGGGTGGACTATCCCGCGAGCAGTACTTC; CDR3: CASSLGGLSREQYF; size: NA; V: TRBV5-1; J: TRBJ2-7; D: NA
DNA: TGTGCCAGCAGCTTAGGTACCCAGTTTTCGTATGGCTACACCTTC; CDR3: CASSLGTQFSYGYTF; size: NA; V: TRBV7-2; J: TRBJ1-2; D: NA
DNA: TGTGCCAGCAGCCGACTAGCGGGGGCCAACACAGATACGCAGTATTTT; CDR3: CASSRLAGANTDTQYF; size: NA; V: TRBV7-9; J: TRBJ2-3; D: TRBD2